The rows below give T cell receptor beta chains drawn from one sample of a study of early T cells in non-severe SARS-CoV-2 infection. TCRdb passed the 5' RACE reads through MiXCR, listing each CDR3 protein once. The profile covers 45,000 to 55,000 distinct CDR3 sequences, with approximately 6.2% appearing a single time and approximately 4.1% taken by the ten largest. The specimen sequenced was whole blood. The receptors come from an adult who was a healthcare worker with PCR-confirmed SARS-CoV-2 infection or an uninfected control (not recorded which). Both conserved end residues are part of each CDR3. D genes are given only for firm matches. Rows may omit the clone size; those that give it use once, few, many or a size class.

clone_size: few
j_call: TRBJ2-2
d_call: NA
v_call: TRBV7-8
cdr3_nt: TGTGCCAGCAGCCCAAGAGGAGGGTTCGCGAACAGCGGGGAGCTGTTTTTT
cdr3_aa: CASSPRGGFANSGELFF

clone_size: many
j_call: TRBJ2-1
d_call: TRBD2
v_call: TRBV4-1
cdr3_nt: TGCGCCAGCAGCCAAGGACTAGCGGGGGGGCCTTCCTACAATGAGCAGTTCTTC
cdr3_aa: CASSQGLAGGPSYNEQFF

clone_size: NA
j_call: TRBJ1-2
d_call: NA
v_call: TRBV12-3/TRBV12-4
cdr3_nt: TGTGCCAGCAGTTTTGGGCAGCACTATGGCTACACCTTC
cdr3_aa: CASSFGQHYGYTF

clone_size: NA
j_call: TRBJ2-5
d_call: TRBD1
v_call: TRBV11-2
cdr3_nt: TGTGCCAGCAGCCCCTGGGGACAGGGGGCATTGGAGACCCAGTACTTC
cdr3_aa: CASSPWGQGALETQYF

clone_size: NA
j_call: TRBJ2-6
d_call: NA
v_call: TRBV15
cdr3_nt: TGTGCCACCCCGAGAGGGCAGGGAAGGTCGGGGGCCAACGTCCTGACTTTC
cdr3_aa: CATPRGQGRSGANVLTF

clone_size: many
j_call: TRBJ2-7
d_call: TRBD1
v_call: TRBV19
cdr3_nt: TGTGCCAGTAGGCAAAACAGGGGAATTCTCCACGAGCAGTACTTC
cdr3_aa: CASRQNRGILHEQYF

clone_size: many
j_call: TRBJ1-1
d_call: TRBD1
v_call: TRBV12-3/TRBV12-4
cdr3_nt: TGTGCCAGCAGTCGTGACAGGGGTGCTGAAGCTTTCTTT
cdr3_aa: CASSRDRGAEAFF

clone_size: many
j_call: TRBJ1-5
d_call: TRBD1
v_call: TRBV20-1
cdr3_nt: TGCAGTGCAAAGACAGGGGGACCCCCCCAGCCCCAGCATTTT
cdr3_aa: CSAKTGGPPQPQHF

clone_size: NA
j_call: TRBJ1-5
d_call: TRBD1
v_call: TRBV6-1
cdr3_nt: TGTGCCAGCAGCGACAGGGCTCTGCAGCCCCAGCATTTT
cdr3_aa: CASSDRALQPQHF

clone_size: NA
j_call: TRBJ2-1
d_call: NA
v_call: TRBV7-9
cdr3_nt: TGTGCCAGCAGCTTAGAAGGGAATAACAATGAGCAGTTCTTC
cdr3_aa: CASSLEGNNNEQFF

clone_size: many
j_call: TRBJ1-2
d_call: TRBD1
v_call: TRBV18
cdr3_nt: TGTGCCAGCTCACCGGGACAGCAGCAAGTTAACTATGGCTACACCTTC
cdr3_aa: CASSPGQQQVNYGYTF

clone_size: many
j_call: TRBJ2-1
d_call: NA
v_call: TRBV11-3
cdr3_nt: TGTGCCAGCAGCTTAGTCTCGGGGGGCGCTGAGCAGTTCTTC
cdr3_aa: CASSLVSGGAEQFF

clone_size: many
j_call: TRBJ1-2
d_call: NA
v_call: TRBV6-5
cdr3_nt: TGTGCCAGTGGAATAAGAGATTTCGCTAACTATGGCTACACCTTC
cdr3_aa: CASGIRDFANYGYTF

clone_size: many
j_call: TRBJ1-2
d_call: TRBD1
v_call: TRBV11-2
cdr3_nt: TGTGCCAGCAGCCCGGACAGGGGTCTCTTCGGCTACACCTTC
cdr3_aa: CASSPDRGLFGYTF

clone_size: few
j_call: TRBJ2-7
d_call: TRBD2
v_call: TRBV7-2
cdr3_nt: TGTGCCAGCAGCTCGCAAGGGGCTAGCGGGGGGTACGAGCAGTACTTC
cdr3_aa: CASSSQGASGGYEQYF

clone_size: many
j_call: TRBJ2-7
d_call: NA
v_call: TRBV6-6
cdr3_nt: TGTGCCAGCAGTCCACAGAGGGTCCACGAGCAGTACTTC
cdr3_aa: CASSPQRVHEQYF

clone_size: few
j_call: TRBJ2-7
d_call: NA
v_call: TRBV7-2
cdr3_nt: TGTGCCAGCAGCCGAGACGGAACTCTCTCCTACGAGCAGTACTTC
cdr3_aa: CASSRDGTLSYEQYF

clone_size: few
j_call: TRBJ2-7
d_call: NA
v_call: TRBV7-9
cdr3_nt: TGTGCCAGCAGCTTAGCCCACAGGGACGAGCAGTACTTC
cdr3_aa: CASSLAHRDEQYF

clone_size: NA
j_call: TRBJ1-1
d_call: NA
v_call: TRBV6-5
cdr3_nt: TGTGCCAGCAGGGGGGGACGGTTGAACACTGAAGCTTTCTTT
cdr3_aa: CASRGGRLNTEAFF

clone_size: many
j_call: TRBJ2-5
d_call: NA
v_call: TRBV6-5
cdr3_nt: TGTGCCAGCAAAGCCGTCGTTTGGGAGACCCAGTACTTC
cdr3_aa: CASKAVVWETQYF

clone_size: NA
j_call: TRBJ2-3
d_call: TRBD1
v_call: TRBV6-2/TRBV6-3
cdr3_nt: TGTGCCAGCAGTAATTACAGGGGGCGAGATACGCAGTATTTT
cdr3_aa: CASSNYRGRDTQYF

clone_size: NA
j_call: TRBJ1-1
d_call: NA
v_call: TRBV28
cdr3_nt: TGTGCCAGCAGTTCGAACGGACTCCTGAACACTGAAGCTTTCTTT
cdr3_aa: CASSSNGLLNTEAFF

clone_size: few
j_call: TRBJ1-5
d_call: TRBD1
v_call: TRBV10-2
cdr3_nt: TGCGCCAGCAGGACAGGGGGCGGCCAAGGCAATCAGCCCCAGCATTTT
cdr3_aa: CASRTGGGQGNQPQHF

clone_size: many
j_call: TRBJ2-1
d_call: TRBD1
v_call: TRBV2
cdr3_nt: TGTGCCAGCAGTGATTGGCTCCCGGGACAGGGAAATGAGCAGTTCTTC
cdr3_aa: CASSDWLPGQGNEQFF

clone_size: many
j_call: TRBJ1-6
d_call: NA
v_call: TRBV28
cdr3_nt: TGTGCCAGCACGGGCGGGGGATTCTCACCCCTCCACTTT
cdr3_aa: CASTGGGFSPLHF

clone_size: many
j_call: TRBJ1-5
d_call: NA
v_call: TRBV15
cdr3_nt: TGTGCCACCAGCAGAGATCGGGGGGAGCCCCAGCATTTT
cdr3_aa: CATSRDRGEPQHF

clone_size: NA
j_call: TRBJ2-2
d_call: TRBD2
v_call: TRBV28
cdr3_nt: TGTGCCAGCAGGCGCGGGGGGCCCGGGGAGCTGTTTTTT
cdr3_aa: CASRRGGPGELFF

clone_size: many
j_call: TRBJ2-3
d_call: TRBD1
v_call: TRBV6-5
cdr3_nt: TGTGCCAGCAGTTACGGAAACAGGGGTCGAGGAGATACGCAGTATTTT
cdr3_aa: CASSYGNRGRGDTQYF

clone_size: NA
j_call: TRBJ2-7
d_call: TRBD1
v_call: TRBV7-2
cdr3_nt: TGTGCCAGCAGCTTAGGTGGACAGGACCGCTACGAGCAGTACTTC
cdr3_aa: CASSLGGQDRYEQYF

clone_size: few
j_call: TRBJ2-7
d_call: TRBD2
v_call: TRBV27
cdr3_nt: TGTGCCAGCAGTTCCGGGGGGGTTGGCGAGCAGTACTTC
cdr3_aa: CASSSGGVGEQYF

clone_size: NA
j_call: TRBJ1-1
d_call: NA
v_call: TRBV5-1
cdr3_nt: TGCGCCAGCAGCCCCTCGGGCGCCGGGGTCGGGACTGAAGCTTTCTTT
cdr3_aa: CASSPSGAGVGTEAFF

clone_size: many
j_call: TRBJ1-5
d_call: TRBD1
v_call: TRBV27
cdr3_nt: TGTGCCAGCAGGCGCGGAGGGACAGGGAATCAGCCCCAGCATTTT
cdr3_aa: CASRRGGTGNQPQHF

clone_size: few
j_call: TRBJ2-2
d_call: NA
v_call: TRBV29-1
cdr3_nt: TGCAGCGTTGAAGATCTCGAGAGGAACACCGGGGAGCTGTTTTTT
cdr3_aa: CSVEDLERNTGELFF

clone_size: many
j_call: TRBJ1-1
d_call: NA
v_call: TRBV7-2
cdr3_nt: TGTGCCAGCAGCTTAGGACTGACGAACACTGAAGCTTTCTTT
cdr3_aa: CASSLGLTNTEAFF

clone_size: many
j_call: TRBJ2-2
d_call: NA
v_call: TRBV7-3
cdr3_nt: TGTGCCAGCAGCTTAACTCTGACAGGCGGGGAGCTGTTTTTT
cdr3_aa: CASSLTLTGGELFF

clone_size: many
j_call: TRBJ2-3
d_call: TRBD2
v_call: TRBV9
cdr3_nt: TGTGCCAGCAGCGACTCTAGCGGGGGTCCTTCCGTCCCGCAGTATTTT
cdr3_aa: CASSDSSGGPSVPQYF